This T cell receptor beta chain was sequenced for a study of blood T cell repertoires in COVID-19. In the study's own analysis: Nucleated cell number was recorded as an estimate derived from reference gene primer amplification. Libraries were prepared by immunoSEQ multiplex PCR; TCRdb keeps only in-frame clonotypes and omits some of them. The DNA was the basis for D and trimming; V, J and clone size are from that table. The repertoire includes 200,000 to 250,000 clones, around 86% of them detected once, and roughly 6% sits in the top ten. The CDR3 has 15 amino acids. CDR1 and CDR2 (germline): MGHDK, SYGVNS. Unmatched junction bases numbered 5, after V lost 5 bases and J lost 1 base.

The gene calls are TRBV25-1 and TRBJ2-7; 10 positions match TRBD2. Sequencing used peripheral blood. This sequence originates from a man aged 55 to 70 who had recovered from COVID-19. CDR3 region: CASSPSGRGSYEQYF. The CDR3, as DNA: TGTGCCAGCAGTCCCAGCGGGAGGGGGTCCTACGAGCAGTACTTC.